The 12 T cell receptor beta chains presented below share a single source sample, sequenced in a study of control samples from healthy donors and cancer patients. Profiling relied on immunoSEQ multiplex PCR, and the TCRdb table lists in-frame clones only, not all of them. In the table there are roughly 86,000 clones, 91% of which are singletons. The sequencing sample was made of blood. The receptors shown here come from a man aged 25 to 45 in good health.

The chain has TRBV5-1 and TRBJ2-1; the match to TRBD2 covers 7 bases. V lost 1 base and J lost 3; bases outside the gene matches: 7. From germline, CDR1 is SGHRS and CDR2 YFSETQ. CDR3 length: 16 amino acids. The CDR3: CASSLMAGANYNEQFF. The CDR3 DNA sequence: TGCGCCAGCAGCTTGATGGCGGGAGCGAACTACAATGAGCAGTTCTTC.

This sequence joins TRBV28 and TRBJ2-1, with 12 positions matching TRBD2. CDR3 size: 15 residues. The germline gives CDR1 MDHEN, CDR2 SYDVKM. The V and J ends lost 5 bases and 9 bases, in that order; junction bases with no gene match: 8. The CDR3 spells CASSPGTSGYVEQFF. The CDR3 nucleotides read TGTGCCAGCAGTCCTGGGACTAGCGGGTACGTTGAGCAGTTCTTC.

The chain employs TRBV27 and TRBJ2-7; no clear D. Germline loops: CDR1 MNHEY, CDR2 SMNVEV (reference sequence). The CDR3 is made up of 14 amino acids. The V gene lost 3 bases and the J gene lost 4 bases, with 13 bases spanning the gap. CDR3 bases: TGTGCCAGCAGTTTCCGGAACTCATTTTACGAGCAGTACTTC. Translating it yields CASSFRNSFYEQYF.

The genes are TRBV7-2 and TRBJ1-1; 11 nucleotides align to TRBD1. Per the germline V gene, CDR1 is SGHTA and CDR2 is FQGNSA. This CDR3 contains 14 residues. The J segment lost 5 bases and the V segment lost 4 bases, leaving 3 bases of the junction unmatched. CDR3 protein: CASSSRDRGTEAFF. Here the CDR3 DNA reads TGTGCCAGCAGCTCCCGGGACAGGGGGACTGAAGCTTTCTTT.

CDR3 sequence reads: CASSGTGDGYTF. CDR3 DNA sequence: TGCGCCAGCAGCGGGACAGGAGATGGCTACACCTTC. The chain recombines TRBV5-1 with TRBJ1-2; 8 nucleotides line up with TRBD1. This CDR3 spans 12 amino acids. The trim removed 4 bases at V and 6 bases at J, leaving 2 bases unmatched. CDR1 is SGHRS and CDR2 is YFSETQ in the germline V gene.

This clone was picked up a small number of times. V is TRBV28 and J is TRBJ1-5; D is unresolved. Germline V CDR1 and CDR2: MDHEN, SYDVKM. The CDR3 contains 12 residues. V lost 5 bases to trimming and J lost 4 bases, with 6 bases between them. Here the CDR3 reads CASSATNQPQHF. The CDR3 DNA follows: TGTGCCAGCAGTGCCACGAATCAGCCCCAGCATTTT.

This chain connects TRBV3-1 (or the pseudogene TRBV3-2) to TRBJ1-2; TRBD1 matches at 10 bases. Germline V gene lookup returns CDR1 LGHDT and CDR2 YNNKEL (reference sequence). The CDR3 is 16 residues long. The V and J ends lost 4 bases and 8 bases, in that order; junction bases with no gene match: 13. CDR3 in amino acids: CASSRSGTGAPGGYTF. DNA for the CDR3: TGTGCCAGCAGCCGCTCCGGGACAGGGGCCCCAGGCGGCTACACCTTC.

This chain joins TRBV29-1 and TRBJ1-1; perhaps TRBD1 as D (5 bases). V was shortened by 8 bases and J by 7 bases, with 17 bases between the two germline ends. The CDR3 contains 12 residues. CDR1 SQVTM and CDR2 ANQGSEA come from the germline V gene. CDR3 sequence reads: CSPGPRTGEAFF. CDR3 bases: TGCAGCCCGGGACCCAGGACTGGTGAAGCTTTCTTT.

V is TRBV25-1 and J is TRBJ1-6, with D perhaps matching TRBD1 (5 bases). CDR3 length equals 15 residues. The germline V gene encodes CDR1 MGHDK and CDR2 SYGVNS. The germline V and J ends were trimmed by 4 bases and 14 bases, with 21 bases remaining between them. The CDR3 sequence: CASSGNRLLVRALHF. The CDR3 nucleotides read TGTGCCAGCAGTGGAAACAGGCTTTTGGTAAGGGCCCTCCACTTT.

This chain links TRBV28 with TRBJ2-2; D may be TRBD1 (5 bases). Trimming pared 8 bases from V and 1 base from J, leaving 14 bases between. CDR3 length: 15 residues. The V gene's germline CDR1 is MDHEN and CDR2 SYDVKM. The CDR3 DNA reads as TGTGCCAGCGGACATTACCAGGTGAACACCGGGGAGCTGTTTTTT. This sequence encodes CASGHYQVNTGELFF.

The chain is built from TRBV6-2 or TRBV6-3 and TRBJ2-1; 9 bases are a match to TRBD2. V lost 5 bases to trimming and J lost 6 bases; unmatched junction nucleotides: 8. Germline CDR1 reads MNHEY; CDR2 reads SVGEGT. The CDR3 has 15 amino acids. In DNA form, the CDR3 reads TGTGCCAGCAGTAAAAGCGGGGGGCGCCCCAATGAGCAGTTCTTC. It encodes CASSKSGGRPNEQFF.

This clone was counted a few times. This chain uses TRBV3-1 (or the pseudogene TRBV3-2) with TRBJ1-3, with 8 bases that match TRBD1. From germline, CDR1 is LGHDT and CDR2 YNNKEL (reference sequence). With 4 bases clipped from V and 4 bases from J, the junction kept 6 bases outside the gene matches. The CDR3 length is 15 residues. The CDR3 DNA follows: TGTGCCAGCAGCCTCCAAGACAGGGGAGGAAACACCATATATTTT. This translates into CASSLQDRGGNTIYF.